This TCR beta chain was sequenced in a study of vaccination and CD4 T cells after COVID-19 (dated by TCRdb to between 2021 and 2022). Regarding the research as a whole: The convalescent cohort included six males and four females, with two Hispanic individuals, seven Caucasians, two Asians and one multiracial person. Two doses of either the Pfizer-BioNTech BNT162b2 vaccine (n=8) or the Moderna mRNA-1273 vaccine (n=2) were administered to participants. The cultures were stimulated with overlapping spike peptide pools from SARS-CoV-2 and from the common cold coronaviruses HCoV-NL63, HCoV-OC43 and HCoV-229E. Post-COVID blood samples from convalescent patients were collected a median of roughly 100 days after diagnosis, with a range of roughly 35 to 161 days. In around nine COVID-19 convalescent patients and a few infection-naive healthy vaccine recipients, the spike-specific CD4+ TCR repertoire before mRNA vaccination was compared with the repertoire after mRNA vaccination. At the TCR clonotype level, an earlier paper using these donors assessed memory CD4+ T cell crossreactivity between SARS-CoV-2 and common cold coronavirus spike proteins. Post-vaccine blood samples were taken a median of approximately 70 days after the second vaccine dose, with a range of about 13 to 241 days. As controls, cultures received a CEFX viral epitope pool (the positive control), an HIV-1 Nef peptide pool (the negative control), or no peptide at all.

The method behind the library was PCR. DNA from cultured CD4+ T cells underwent TCR sequencing with the Oncomine TCR Beta short-read assay at the Johns Hopkins FTIC core. The QIAamp micro DNA kit was used to extract genomic DNA from the cultured CD4+ T cells. The Oncomine TCR Beta libraries from cultured CD4+ T cells were pooled using unique dual indexes and then sequenced on an Illumina iSeq 100. The authors' analysis ran thus. Non-productive sequences were removed, and CDR3s not starting with C, not ending with F or W, or shorter than 7 amino acids were discarded. The MANAFEST web application identified antigen-specific clonotypes by comparing peptide-stimulated wells against reference wells and other culture wells. For a clone to be called positive, the clone needed an FDR below 0.05, an odds ratio above 5, and a productive frequency above 0.1% in at least two of three replicate wells. Cross-reactive clonotypes were defined as significantly expanded in both SARS-CoV-2 spike wells and at least one common cold coronavirus spike condition. Using R version 3.6.1, CDR3 homology was evaluated through Levenshtein distances (stringdist) along with unrooted phylogenetic trees (ape). TCRdb reworked the public reads: Q25 trimming with fastp, MiXCR clone assembly, productive beta chains retained. For every CDR3 protein sequence, its rows merge into one entry that carries the most common genes and DNA. In this record, the V and J calls reflect TCRdb's handling and not the investigators' own analysis. Within this sample are 12,000 or so distinct CDR3 sequences, with 29% of them counted one time only. 13% of the sample is in the top ten clones.

Trimming takes 3 bases from V and 5 bases from J, and the germline ends sit 13 bases apart. Per the germline V gene (reference sequence), DFQATT is the CDR1 and SNEGSKA is the CDR2. The CDR3 spans 13 residues, from the cysteine through the phenylalanine. The only DNA kept is the CDR3, 39 bases in frame from the first base. Study-wide findings and limitations: In convalescent patients, a median 86.3% of post-vaccine SARS-CoV-2-reactive clones were detected only after vaccination, and vaccine-specific priming was suggested by this finding. Relatively few convalescent patients were included in the study, and early timepoints after natural infection were not analyzed. Of the vaccine-specific clones found in convalescent patients, nearly all (304 of 307) were mono-reactive for SARS-CoV-2 spike instead of being cross-reactive with common cold coronaviruses. An increase in the median number of SARS-CoV-2-reactive clonotypes from 21 after infection to 38 after vaccination was observed, but the change was not found to be significant.

The treatment or condition label for this specimen denotes: 10-day PBMC culture with coronavirus spike peptide pools or control peptides (ViraFEST assay). CD4+ T cells from unexposed donors were collected before the COVID-19 pandemic (2011-2018). The ViraFEST assay, used in the study, expanded antigen-specific T cells with peptide pools and then identified the expanded clonotypes through TCR sequencing. PBMCs were cultured at 1.5 million to 2.5 million per well in IMDM supplemented with 5% human AB serum and 8 to 10 IU/ml IL-2, with about 10 ug/ml peptide pools added. On days 3 and 7, half of the culture medium was replaced with fresh IL-2-containing medium. CD4+ T cells were isolated after about nine days of culture through negative selection using the EasySep CD4+ T cell isolation kit. As cell numbers permitted, CD4+ T cells from unexposed donors were tested for reactivity to SARS-CoV-2 S and N and to four common cold coronavirus spike pools. Ficoll-Paque Plus gradient centrifugation was used to isolate PBMCs from whole blood, and the isolated PBMCs were then either used fresh or cryopreserved at -140C. Triplicate wells were generally used for each culture condition. The leukapheresis product for the unexposed donors was obtained through commercial purchase.

The table lists this clonotype with a few counts. Its specific antigen is unknown. No much larger clone is present one base from it, and per-base qualities are unavailable. The sample consisted of CD4+ T cells from blood, cultured in vitro. Recombination linked TRBV20-1 to TRBJ2-5; the D gene cannot be named for sure. The TCR sequence derives from a human donor in good health. The CDR3: CSARTLGWETQYF. The sequenced DNA: TGCAGTGCTAGGACATTAGGATGGGAGACCCAGTACTTC.